Each of the 32 T cell receptor beta chains below was sequenced from the same sample in a study of CD8+CD57+ T cells in acquired aplastic anemia. TCR beta VDJ and CDR3 were profiled, and genomic DNA was the template. TCRdb used MiXCR to reprocess the reads, holding one entry per CDR3 protein. The sample carries 95,000 to 150,000 distinct CDR3 sequences, 30% to 45% recorded once. Previously, flow cytometry had revealed CD8+CD57+ cell expansion in the patients chosen for sequencing. Sequenced material: sorted CD4+, CD8+, or CD8+CD57+ T cells (not recorded which) from PBMCs. Source of these receptors: a human donor with aplastic anemia.

This clonotype was recorded at least ten times. This chain connects TRBV19 to TRBJ2-5, with D perhaps TRBD1 (6 bases). The CDR3 runs to 14 residues. V was pared by 2 bases and J by 6 bases, with 13 bases between. CDR1 and CDR2 from the germline V gene are LNHDA and SQIVND (reference sequence). DNA for the CDR3: TGTGCCAGTAGTATAACGGGCAGGGGAAAGACCCAGTACTTC. Translating it yields CASSITGRGKTQYF. The full variable domain, rest sourced from reference TRBV19 and TRBJ2-5, is DGGITQSPKYLFRKEGQNVTLSCEQNLNHDAMYWYRQDPGQGLRLIYYSQIVNDFQKGDIAEGYSVSREKKESFPLTVTSAQKNPTAFYLCASSITGRGKTQYFGPGTRLLVL.

J is TRBJ1-6 and V is TRBV28; D might be TRBD1 (5 bases). The CDR3 loop spans 15 amino acids. Germline loops: CDR1 MDHEN, CDR2 SYDVKM. V was clipped by 6 bases and J by 0 bases, with 9 bases between them. The chain's CDR3 is CASSFDSSYNSPLHF. The CDR3 DNA reads as TGTGCCAGCAGCTTTGACAGCTCCTATAATTCACCCCTCCACTTT.

This clonotype was counted many times. The chain employs TRBV7-2 and TRBJ1-5; 9 bases match TRBD1. Germline V gives CDR1 SGHTA, CDR2 FQGNSA. This CDR3 comprises 13 residues. V lost 5 bases to trimming and J lost 7 bases; unmatched junction nucleotides: 3. The CDR3: CASSNRGHQPQHF. The CDR3 DNA reads as TGTGCCAGCAGCAACAGGGGGCACCAGCCCCAGCATTTT.

This clonotype was counted at least ten times. This chain's CDR3 is CASSPTSTGGGGYTF. The CDR3 bases are TGTGCCAGCAGTCCTACCTCGACAGGGGGCGGCGGCTACACCTTC. The V gene is TRBV28, the J gene TRBJ1-2, with 10 bases matching TRBD1. Germline trimming cut 5 bases from V and 8 bases from J; bases unmatched to any gene: 11. The germline V gene encodes CDR1 MDHEN and CDR2 SYDVKM. The CDR3 sequence is 15 residues long.

CDR3 sequence (DNA): TGCGCCAGCAGCAAAGGGGCGGGGGGGCCTGAGACCCAGTACTTC. As protein: CASSKGAGGPETQYF. The chain links TRBV4-3 to TRBJ2-5; 9 bases agree with TRBD2. With V trimmed by 5 bases and J by 5 bases, 9 bases remained unmatched. The CDR3 is 15 residues long. Germline CDR1 LGHNA, CDR2 YSLEER.

This clonotype was observed many times. This sequence joins TRBV20-1 and TRBJ1-1; D perhaps matches TRBD1 (6 bases). The germline V gene has CDR1 DFQATT and CDR2 SNEGSKA (reference sequence). CDR3 length: 16 amino acids. Between the trimmed V and J ends, which lost 3 bases and 1 base, there was a span of 18 bases. CDR3 region: CSARRWGAQTNTEAFF. The CDR3 DNA sequence: TGCAGTGCTAGGCGTTGGGGGGCCCAAACGAACACTGAAGCTTTCTTT.

This clonotype was observed once. The V gene is TRBV19, the J gene TRBJ2-1; D is tentatively TRBD1 or TRBD2 (5 bases each). This CDR3 spans 15 amino acids. The germline V gene has CDR1 LNHDA and CDR2 SQIVND (reference sequence). V lost 3 bases to trimming and J lost 9 bases, with 18 bases between them. This CDR3 is CASSIPGRMNTEQFF. In DNA, the CDR3 is TGTGCCAGTAGTATTCCGGGACGGATGAACACTGAGCAGTTCTTC.

There are many counts of this clonotype. The chain is built from TRBV7-3 and TRBJ2-2, with 12 bases fitting TRBD2. Germline CDR1 and CDR2: SGHTA and FQGTGA. The CDR3 sequence is 18 residues long. J lost 0 bases, V lost 3 bases, and 5 bases had no gene match. The CDR3, as DNA: TGTGCCAGCAGCTTGACTAGCGGGGGCTTACCGAACACCGGGGAGCTGTTTTTT. Residues: CASSLTSGGLPNTGELFF.

In the case of this clonotype: A read error is possible here, since a much larger clone lies one base away. Because the CDR3 is missing its conserved closing phenylalanine or tryptophan, this is likely a read error. The chain combines TRBV5-5 with TRBJ1-5; the D is unclear. The germline V and J ends were trimmed by 0 bases and 3 bases, with 10 bases remaining between them. CDR1 is SGHKS and CDR2 is YYEKEE in the germline V gene (reference sequence). This CDR3 region has 15 residues. Here the CDR3 reads CASSLGQVYNQPQHL. CDR3 DNA sequence: TGTGCCAGCAGCTTGGGACAAGTATACAATCAGCCCCAGCATCTT.

The J gene is TRBJ2-5, the V gene TRBV2; D not resolved. Germline-derived CDR1 and CDR2 are SNHLY and FYNNEI. The CDR3 runs to 13 residues. V dropped 3 bases and J dropped 5 bases, with 10 bases sitting between them. The CDR3 DNA is TGTGCCAGCAGTGACCGGATGCGGGAGACCCAGTACTTC. It codes for CASSDRMRETQYF.

This clonotype occurred a few times. A much larger clone differs by one base, so this may be a read error. This chain uses TRBV5-6 with TRBJ2-1; D gene unclear. CDR1 is SGHDT, CDR2 YYEEEE, per germline. This CDR3 has 11 amino acids. Deletions cut 1 base from V and 8 bases from J, with 4 bases between. The CDR3 nucleotides are TGTGCCAGCAGCTTGAGCCATGAGCAGTTCTTC. Protein: CASSLSHEQFF.

Note on this clonotype: Given a much more abundant clone one base away, this may be a read error. V usage is TRBV9 and J usage is TRBJ2-2, with 10 bases that match TRBD1. Germline V gene data show CDR1 as SGDLS and CDR2 as YYNGEE. The CDR3 totals 16 residues. CDR3 nucleotide sequence: TGTGCCAGCAGCGCCCAATCGGGACAGGGGTCCGGGGAGCTGCTTTTT. Translation: CASSAQSGQGSGELLF.

This clonotype was counted only a few times. A much larger clone lies a single base off, so this may be a read error. The J gene is TRBJ1-2, the V gene TRBV4-2, with D perhaps matching TRBD1 (6 bases). V was clipped by 4 bases and J by 8 bases, with 26 bases between them. Germline values: CDR1 LGHNA, CDR2 YNFKEQ. The CDR3 spans 17 residues. CDR3 region: CASSRVMTNRDKGGYTF. The CDR3 DNA is TGTGCCAGCAGCCGGGTGATGACGAACAGGGACAAGGGAGGCTACACCTTC.

This clonotype occurred a few times. The V and J genes are TRBV7-2 and TRBJ1-4; D gene unclear. V was cut by 3 bases and J by 2 bases, with 10 bases left in between. The CDR3 sequence is 15 residues long. In germline, CDR1 is SGHTA, CDR2 FQGNSA. Written as DNA, the CDR3 is TGTGCCAGCAGCTTCGGAAGAGTTACTAATGAAAAACTGTTTTTT. Translated: CASSFGRVTNEKLFF.

As to this clonotype: Germline is not matched at one junction end, which may reflect a read error. The chain combines TRBV6-2 or TRBV6-3 with TRBJ1-5, with 9 bases lining up with TRBD1. CDR1 and CDR2 (germline): MNHEY, SVGEGT. The CDR3 is made up of 16 amino acids. CDR3 DNA: TGTGCCAGCAGTTACTCGACAGGGGGTCCTGATCAGCCCCGGCATTTT. It codes for CASSYSTGGPDQPRHF.

This rearrangement joins TRBV19 to TRBJ2-1; perhaps D is TRBD1 or TRBD2 (5 bases each). Trimming took off 4 bases at V and 5 bases at J, with 12 bases between the two ends. CDR3 length: 14 amino acids. CDR1 and CDR2 (germline): LNHDA, SQIVND (reference sequence). The DNA of the CDR3 is TGTGCCAGTAGTACACGGGGCCTTAACAATGAGCAGTTCTTC. Encoded protein: CASSTRGLNNEQFF.

This clonotype was detected many times. This chain connects TRBV7-2 to TRBJ2-1, with D possibly being TRBD2 (6 bases). Germline values: CDR1 SGHTA, CDR2 FQGNSA. The CDR3 runs 14 residues. V was cut by 2 bases and J by 9 bases, with 14 bases left in between. As DNA, the CDR3 is TGTGCCAGCAGCTTAAAGGTAGCGGTTGCTGAGCAGTTCTTC. Translating gives CASSLKVAVAEQFF.

As for this clonotype: This CDR3 fails to terminate in the conserved phenylalanine or tryptophan, so it likely reflects a read error. No DNA is shown, since the ends of the CDR3 on it are uncertain; the CDR3 is the one TCRdb lists. This chain uses TRBV24-1 with TRBJ1-5. Germline CDR1 reads KGHDR; CDR2 reads SFDVKD. The CDR3 is 17 amino acids in total, end residues counted. The CDR3 region is CATSDPRGVIAISPSIY.

With regard to this clonotype: In this CDR3 the conserved last residue, phenylalanine or tryptophan, is missing, so a read error is likely. The DNA is omitted, as the CDR3 cannot be located on it reliably, and the CDR3 follows TCRdb's listing. The chain uses TRBV4-3 and TRBJ1-1; the table's TRBD1 call for D was not verified on the DNA. Germline CDR1 is LGHNA and CDR2 is YSLEER. The CDR3 is 14 residues long, counting both termini. CDR3 region: CASSQGVGSPQGVL.

This clonotype was seen repeatedly, ten times or more. J is TRBJ2-2 and V is TRBV7-6, with TRBD2 matching 10 bases. Germline CDR1 is SGHVS and CDR2 is FNYEAQ. The CDR3 is made up of 18 amino acids. V lost 1 base to trimming and J lost 1 base; unmatched junction nucleotides: 6. The DNA for the CDR3 is TGTGCCAGCAGCTTAGTAACTAGCGGGGCGGGGAACACCGGGGAGCTGTTTTTT. Its protein is CASSLVTSGAGNTGELFF.

The genes are TRBV10-1 and TRBJ2-7; D call uncertain. The CDR3 covers 11 residues. Per the germline V gene, CDR1 is WNHNN and CDR2 is SYGVQD (reference sequence). Trimming cost V 10 bases and J 5 bases, with 12 bases left between them. In DNA form, the CDR3 reads TGCGCCATCATGCTTGACCACGAGCAGTACTTC. It encodes CAIMLDHEQYF.

With respect to this clonotype: This may be a read error: a much more frequent sequence differs by one nucleotide. This chain connects TRBV19 to TRBJ1-3; TRBD1 matches 8 bases. The CDR3 spans 18 residues. CDR1 is LNHDA and CDR2 is SQIVND in the germline V gene (reference sequence). DNA for the CDR3: TGTGCCAGTAGTATCCGGACAGGGAATTTTTACTCTGGAAACACCATACATTTT. Its translation is CASSIRTGNFYSGNTIHF. The full variable domain, rest sourced from reference TRBV19 and TRBJ1-3, is DGGITQSPKYLFRKEGQNVTLSCEQNLNHDAMYWYRQDPGQGLRLIYYSQIVNDFQKGDIAEGYSVSREKKESFPLTVTSAQKNPTAFYLCASSIRTGNFYSGNTIHFGEGSWLTVV.

This clonotype was observed at least ten times. V and J are TRBV19 and TRBJ2-7; 8 positions match TRBD1. From germline, CDR1 is LNHDA and CDR2 SQIVND (reference sequence). V shed 7 bases and J 3 bases; nucleotides not matched to a gene: 5. The CDR3 contains 13 residues. The CDR3 reads CASTPGTGYEQYF. The CDR3 DNA sequence: TGTGCCAGTACCCCCGGGACAGGCTACGAGCAGTACTTC.

Of note for this clonotype: One end of the junction does not line up with germline, which may come from a read error. The chain recombines TRBV24-1 with TRBJ2-6, with D possibly matching TRBD1 (5 bases). CDR3 length equals 13 residues. Germline loops: CDR1 KGHDR, CDR2 SFDVKD. The CDR3 region has the DNA TGTGCCACCAGGCCTGCTGGGGCCAACGACCTGACTTTC. This translates into CATRPAGANDLTF.

This clonotype was recorded at least ten times. The chain couples TRBV4-3 to TRBJ1-2, with D perhaps TRBD1 (5 bases). The V end was cut by 3 bases, the J end by 3 bases, with 17 bases between. The CDR3 contains 16 residues. Germline V gene sequence: CDR1 LGHNA, CDR2 YSLEER. CDR3 in DNA: TGCGCCAGCAGCCAGATCTCTAGCCGGGGCCACTATGGCTACACCTTC. As protein: CASSQISSRGHYGYTF.

V gene TRBV20-1 combines with J gene TRBJ2-7, with 9 nucleotides matching TRBD2. Trimming at V came to 3 bases and at J to 2 bases, leaving 11 bases not matched to a gene. From germline, CDR1 is DFQATT and CDR2 SNEGSKA (reference sequence). The CDR3 is 16 amino acids. For the CDR3, the DNA is TGCAGTGCTAGGTCGCCTAGCGGGGACAACACCTACGAGCAGTACTTC. Translation gives CSARSPSGDNTYEQYF.

The CDR3 region is CSARERGSYNSPLHF. The CDR3, as DNA: TGCAGTGCTAGAGAAAGGGGTAGCTATAATTCACCCCTCCACTTT. The chain combines TRBV20-1 with TRBJ1-6; D is perhaps TRBD1 (5 bases). This CDR3 has 15 residues. Germline V gene data show CDR1 as DFQATT and CDR2 as SNEGSKA (reference sequence). The V end lost 0 bases, the J end lost 3 bases, and 9 bases lay between the germline ends.

The chain links TRBV5-5 to TRBJ2-7; 10 positions agree with TRBD2. This CDR3 region has 14 residues. J lost 2 bases, V lost 3 bases, and 2 bases had no gene match. Germline V gives CDR1 SGHKS, CDR2 YYEKEE (reference sequence). CDR3 protein: CASSSLAGAYEQYF. CDR3 DNA sequence: TGTGCCAGCAGCTCCCTAGCGGGGGCCTACGAGCAGTACTTC.

This clonotype has a count of ten or more. This sequence joins TRBV24-1 and TRBJ1-2, with D uncertain. The V end was cut by 5 bases, the J end by 6 bases, with 12 bases between. The CDR3 extends over 13 amino acids. Per the germline V gene, CDR1 is KGHDR and CDR2 is SFDVKD. The CDR3 sequence is CATSVSFADGYTF. CDR3 DNA: TGTGCCACCAGTGTTTCCTTTGCGGATGGCTACACCTTC.

This clonotype was observed a handful of times. V gene TRBV5-4 combines with J gene TRBJ2-3; 7 positions agree with TRBD2. The length of the CDR3 is 16 residues. Germline V gives CDR1 SGHNT, CDR2 YYREEE (reference sequence). Germline trimming cut 0 bases from V and 2 bases from J; bases unmatched to any gene: 6. The CDR3 region has the DNA TGTGCCAGCAGCTTGGAGGAGGGGAGGGTCACAGATACGCAGTATTTT. Translation gives CASSLEEGRVTDTQYF. Filled out from reference TRBV5-4 and TRBJ2-3, the complete variable domain reads ETGVTQSPTHLIKTRGQQVTLRCSSQSGHNTVSWYQQALGQGPQFIFQYYREEENGRGNFPPRFSGLQFPNYSSELNVNALELDDSALYLCASSLEEGRVTDTQYFGPGTRLTVL.

A remark on this clonotype: A read error is possible here, since a much larger clone lies one base away. V and J are TRBV24-1 and TRBJ2-4, with D perhaps given as TRBD1 or TRBD2 (9 bases each). The germline V gene encodes CDR1 KGHDR and CDR2 SFDVKD. The CDR3 covers 18 residues. The V and J ends lost 9 bases and 2 bases respectively, with 25 bases between them. The CDR3 reads CATRQGVSASGTKNIQYF. CDR3 nucleotides: TGTGCCACCCGACAGGGGGTCTCGGCTAGCGGGACCAAAAACATTCAGTACTTC.

Ten or more counts support this clonotype. The chain links TRBV12-3 or TRBV12-4 to TRBJ1-2; no definite D call. Trimming removed 3 bases at V and 8 bases at J, with 10 bases between. The CDR3 has 12 amino acids. CDR3 DNA: TGTGCCAGCAGTTTTGATAGGGAAGGCTACACCTTC. It codes for CASSFDREGYTF.